The T cell receptor (beta chain) described here comes from a study of CD8 T cells in Susac syndrome. The CDR3 is 20 residues long. The trim removed 4 bases at V and 6 bases at J, leaving 24 bases unmatched. In germline, CDR1 is MGHDK, CDR2 SYGVNS. Random hexamers were used to reverse transcribe the RNA input (about 0.5 to 1 ug). TCRdb reprocessed the immunoSEQ multiplex PCR reads via MiXCR and lists one record per CDR3 protein. The sample lists some 26,000 distinct CDR3 sequences, around 95% occurring once. Sequencing was done on a sample of CD8+ T cells from PBMCs. The chain uses TRBV25-1 and TRBJ1-1; 9 nucleotides line up with TRBD1. The receptor was isolated from a human donor with Susac syndrome. CDR3 coding DNA: TGTGCCAGCAGTGCCTACAGGGGGCGCAAACGGAAAACAACAGGGGCTGAAGCTTTCTTT. Its translation: CASSAYRGRKRKTTGAEAFF. The full variable domain, completed using reference TRBV25-1 and TRBJ1-1, is EADIYQTPRYLVIGTGKKITLECSQTMGHDKMYWYQQDPGMELHLIHYSYGVNSTEKGDLSSESTVSRIRTEHFPLTLESARPSHTSQYLCASSAYRGRKRKTTGAEAFFGQGTRLTVV.